The source of this T cell receptor (beta chain) is a study of T-cell reconstitution after alpha-beta-depleted transplantation in children. The authors prepared the TCRbeta library with unique molecular identifiers. TCRdb ran MiXCR on the PCR reads and lists one entry per CDR3 protein. The table shows around 250,000 distinct CDR3 sequences, with 9.9% occurring only once. Sequenced material: PBMCs from the stem cell graft donor, taken from the stem cell graft. The receptor's source is a human donor who donated a stem cell graft to a child with SCID.

CDR3 protein: CASSIIGTQLDGYTF. In nucleotides, the CDR3 is TGTGCCAGCTCAATAATCGGGACCCAGCTTGATGGCTACACCTTC. This chain joins TRBV18 and TRBJ1-2; D may be TRBD1 (5 bases). CDR1 is KGHSH, CDR2 LQKENI, per germline. The V end lost 5 bases, the J end lost 6 bases, and 19 bases lay between the germline ends. This CDR3 contains 15 residues.